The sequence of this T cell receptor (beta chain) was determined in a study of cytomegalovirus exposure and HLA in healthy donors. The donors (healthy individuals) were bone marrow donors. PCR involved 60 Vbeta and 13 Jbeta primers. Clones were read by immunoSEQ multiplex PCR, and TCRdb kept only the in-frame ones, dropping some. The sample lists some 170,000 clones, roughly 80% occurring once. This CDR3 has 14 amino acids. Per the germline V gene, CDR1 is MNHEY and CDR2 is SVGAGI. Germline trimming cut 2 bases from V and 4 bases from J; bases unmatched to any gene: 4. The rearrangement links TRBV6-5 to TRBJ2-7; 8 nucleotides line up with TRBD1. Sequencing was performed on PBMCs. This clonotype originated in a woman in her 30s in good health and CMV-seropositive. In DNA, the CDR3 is TGTGCCAGCAGTTACGAGCAGGGGGCTTACGAGCAGTACTTC. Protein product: CASSYEQGAYEQYF.